This entry lists 9 T cell receptor beta chains sequenced from one sample in a study of control samples from healthy donors and cancer patients. The repertoire was sequenced with immunoSEQ multiplex PCR; TCRdb's copy has only in-frame clones and lacks some. This sample carries 160,000 or so clones, over 85% of them seen once, and the ten largest clones take around 9.3%. Specimen: blood. These receptors all come from a woman between 40 and 55 years old in good health.

V and J are TRBV19 and TRBJ1-5, with 8 bases aligning to TRBD1. The CDR3 length is 14 residues. Germline loops: CDR1 LNHDA, CDR2 SQIVND (reference sequence). With V trimmed by 5 bases and J by 7 bases, 7 bases remained unmatched. CDR3 protein: CASSSRGRGQPQHF. The DNA of the CDR3 is TGTGCCAGTAGTTCCAGGGGGCGCGGCCAGCCCCAGCATTTT.

Comment on this clone: Other DNA sequences in the sample encode the same CDR3. V and J are TRBV30 and TRBJ2-2; D is uncertain. The V gene lost 1 base and the J gene lost 6 bases, with 6 bases spanning the gap. The CDR3 has 12 residues. Germline V gene lookup returns CDR1 GTSNPN and CDR2 SVGIG (reference sequence). DNA for the CDR3: TGTGCCTGGAGTGGTCGTCCCGGGGAGCTGTTTTTT. Its translation is CAWSGRPGELFF.

V usage is TRBV27 and J usage is TRBJ1-2; D is ambiguous. This CDR3 contains 15 residues. The germline V and J ends were trimmed by 4 bases and 7 bases, with 19 bases remaining between them. Germline CDR1 MNHEY, CDR2 SMNVEV (reference sequence). This chain's CDR3 is CASSSAALPTGGYTF. In DNA, the CDR3 is TGTGCCAGCAGTTCCGCGGCCCTACCCACGGGTGGCTACACCTTC.

This chain connects TRBV6-1 to TRBJ2-7; 9 positions agree with TRBD1. There are 18 residues in the CDR3. Per the germline V gene, CDR1 is MNHNS and CDR2 is SASEGT. The J segment lost 0 bases and the V segment lost 4 bases, leaving 13 bases of the junction unmatched. As DNA, the CDR3 is TGTGCCAGCAGTGGAGGACAGGGGCAAAGATTTAGCTCCTACGAGCAGTACTTC. Translated, it gives CASSGGQGQRFSSYEQYF.

This chain connects TRBV7-9 to TRBJ1-5, with D unresolved. Trimming pared 5 bases from V and 0 bases from J, leaving 11 bases between. There are 15 residues in the CDR3. Per germline, CDR1 SEHNR and CDR2 FQNEAQ (reference sequence). CDR3 in amino acids: CASSPFMGSNQPQHF. DNA of the CDR3: TGTGCCAGCAGCCCTTTTATGGGTAGCAATCAGCCCCAGCATTTT.

This clone is a singleton in its sample. The V gene is TRBV5-1, the J gene TRBJ1-2, with no clear D. V dropped 0 bases and J dropped 1 base, with 16 bases sitting between them. This CDR3 has 17 residues. Germline-derived CDR1 and CDR2 are SGHRS and YFSETQ. CDR3 nucleotide sequence: TGCGCCAGCAGCTTGGTAGCATCTAACAGCAATAACTATGGCTACACCTTC. Amino acids: CASSLVASNSNNYGYTF.

The chain uses TRBV11-2 and TRBJ1-1; TRBD1 aligns across 11 bases. Germline CDR1 and CDR2: SGHAT and FQNNGV. Trimming took 2 bases from V and 10 from J; bases not matched to a gene: 6. The CDR3 consists of 14 residues. This chain's CDR3 is CASSLLSGTGGAFF. CDR3 DNA: TGTGCCAGCAGCTTATTGTCCGGGACAGGGGGAGCTTTCTTT.

The V call is TRBV5-1, the J call TRBJ2-4, with TRBD1 as a possible D gene (5 bases). Germline assignment: CDR1 SGHRS and CDR2 YFSETQ. This CDR3 region has 14 residues. Deletions cut 0 bases from V and 8 bases from J, with 12 bases between. The chain's CDR3 is CASSLAQEKDIQYF. The CDR3 nucleotides are TGCGCCAGCAGCTTGGCACAGGAGAAGGACATTCAGTACTTC. Based on the CDR3 plus reference TRBV5-1 and TRBJ2-4, the full variable domain is KAGVTQTPRYLIKTRGQQVTLSCSPISGHRSVSWYQQTPGQGLQFLFEYFSETQRNKGNFPGRFSGRQFSNSRSEMNVSTLELGDSALYLCASSLAQEKDIQYFGAGTRLSVL.

The chain combines TRBV5-1 with TRBJ1-1, with D maybe TRBD1 (6 bases). The CDR3 length is 16 residues. Germline CDR1 reads SGHRS; CDR2 reads YFSETQ. V lost 1 base and J 0 bases, leaving 13 bases between the germline ends. The CDR3 nucleotides are TGCGCCAGCAGCTTGTCAGGACAGCCTATGAACACTGAAGCTTTCTTT. Amino acid sequence: CASSLSGQPMNTEAFF.